This TCR beta chain emerged from a study of OX40 agonist ivuxolimab in advanced cancers. The repertoire was sequenced with immunoSEQ multiplex PCR; TCRdb's copy has only in-frame clones and lacks some. The sample lists about 79,000 clones, over 75% occurring once. J was trimmed by 4 bases and V by 4 bases; bases with no gene match: 4. Germline assignment: CDR1 SGHNT and CDR2 YENEEA. This CDR3 is 15 amino acids long. The V gene is TRBV11-3, the J gene TRBJ2-7, with TRBD2 matching over 13 bases. Specimen: CD4+ or CD8+ T cells sorted from blood, collected in a trial of the OX40 agonist ivuxolimab. This TCR derives from an adult with an advanced solid tumor such as melanoma, head and neck, liver or kidney cancer. DNA for the CDR3: TGTGCCAGCAGCTCGGGACTAGCGGGAATTTACGAGCAGTACTTC. The encoded protein is CASSSGLAGIYEQYF.